These T cell receptor beta chains were read from a single sample in a study of beta chain features in type 1 diabetes. The assay was immunoSEQ multiplex PCR, and TCRdb's table has in-frame clones only and misses some. Seen here are some 230,000 clones, roughly 9.6% observed once, and the top ten hold about 0.03%. The sample was naive CD4+ T cells from blood. These receptors were taken from a woman aged 18-30 years in good health. Both conserved end residues are part of each CDR3. The order of the fields is clone size, V gene, CDR3 protein. The listing skips clone size in some rows; elsewhere it reads once, few, many or a size class.

few	TRBV7-3	CASSLEAGVGGYTF
few	TRBV4-1	CASKSRDYTEAFF
.	TRBV19	CASVSRGIGDEQFF
few	TRBV6-5	CASSPTSHEQFF
few	TRBV18	CASSPPTSGGTTDTQYF
.	TRBV6-1	CASCVNSNQPQHF
.	TRBV11-2	CASSLGVRGDTEAFF
few	TRBV18	CASSPLVQGGSGNTEAFF
.	TRBV9	CASSEGQGRRHEKLFF
.	TRBV6-1	CASSTGGYQPQHF
few	TRBV30	CRLGRGNRNEAFF
few	TRBV7-2	CASSGGLAGGAEQYF